One TCR beta chain is described in this entry. Its antigen remains unknown. The method was immunoSEQ multiplex PCR; TCRdb's version includes in-frame clones alone and lacks a portion of them. The data show over 100,000 clones, 80% to 90% seen once. These data are taken from a study of OX40 agonist ivuxolimab in advanced cancers. Study-level background: The study reported partial responses in three patients: one hepatocellular carcinoma, two cutaneous melanoma.

General study points: Certain nonresponders likewise exhibited a low normalized T-cell clonal expansion. At doses 0.1 to 3.0 mg/kg, CD4+ and CD8+ clones expanded. Researchers report that CD8+ T cells had, on average, more expanded clones than CD4+.

V lost 5 bases to trimming and J lost 7 bases, with 10 bases between them. CDR1 is SEHNR and CDR2 is FQNEAQ in the germline V gene (reference sequence). The CDR3 consists of 12 residues. This clonotype was obtained from an adult with an advanced solid tumor such as melanoma, head and neck, liver or kidney cancer. The V and J genes are TRBV7-9 and TRBJ2-3, with a weak D call TRBD1 (5 bases). Specimen: CD4+ or CD8+ T cells sorted from blood, collected in a trial of the OX40 agonist ivuxolimab. CDR3: CASSPTVNTQYF. The CDR3 DNA reads as TGTGCCAGCAGCCCGACAGTTAATACGCAGTATTTT.